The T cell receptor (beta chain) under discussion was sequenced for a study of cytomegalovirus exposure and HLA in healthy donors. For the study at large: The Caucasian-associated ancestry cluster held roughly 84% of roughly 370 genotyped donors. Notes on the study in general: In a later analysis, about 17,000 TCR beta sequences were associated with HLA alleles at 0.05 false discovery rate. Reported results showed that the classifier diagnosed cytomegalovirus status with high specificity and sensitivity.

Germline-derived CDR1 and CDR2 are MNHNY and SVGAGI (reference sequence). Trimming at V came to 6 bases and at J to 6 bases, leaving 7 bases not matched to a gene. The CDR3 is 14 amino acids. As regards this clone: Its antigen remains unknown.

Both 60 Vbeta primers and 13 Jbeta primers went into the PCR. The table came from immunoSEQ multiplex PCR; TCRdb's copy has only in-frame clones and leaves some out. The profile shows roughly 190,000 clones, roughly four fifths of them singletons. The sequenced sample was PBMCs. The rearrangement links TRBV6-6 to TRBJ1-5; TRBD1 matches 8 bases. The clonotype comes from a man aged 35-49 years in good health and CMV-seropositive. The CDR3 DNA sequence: TGTGCCAGCAGCGGACAGGGTGGGGGTCAGCCCCAGCATTTT. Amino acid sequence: CASSGQGGGQPQHF.